This T cell receptor (beta chain) was captured by sequencing in a study of blood T cell repertoires in COVID-19. The overall study: The United States, Italy and Spain provided the acute and convalescent COVID-19 samples. T cells, B-cell-depleted T cells, or PBMCs supplied cDNA or gDNA.

Germline CDR1 MDHEN, CDR2 SYDVKM. The V and J ends lost 2 bases and 4 bases respectively, with 11 bases between them. The CDR3 has 14 residues. Authors' data handling: Scientists estimated how many nucleated cells there were by amplifying reference gene primers. The repertoire was sequenced with immunoSEQ multiplex PCR; TCRdb's copy has only in-frame clones and lacks some. The V and J calls and clone size come from that table; D and trimming were worked out from the DNA. The table records around 100,000 clones, approximately 80% of them present only once. The chain employs TRBV28 and TRBJ1-1, with D perhaps TRBD1 (5 bases). The sequence came from a man aged 60 to 75 with acute or convalescent COVID-19. The sample consisted of peripheral blood. The DNA of the CDR3 is TGTGCCAGCAGTTTAGTCGACAGTAGCACTGAAGCTTTCTTT. Translating gives CASSLVDSSTEAFF.